Following are 10 T cell receptor beta chains from one sample sequenced in a study of T cells expressing NK-cell markers. With the 5' RACE reads reprocessed, TCRdb shows one record per CDR3 protein and no DNA. The table lists about 380,000 distinct CDR3 sequences. Sequencing input: blood T cells: a sorted CD56 or NKG2C T cell subset, CD4+ or CD8+ T cells, or bulk PBMC T cells (not recorded which). The receptors were gathered from a man aged 18-70 years in good health.

The V call is TRBV14, the J call TRBJ2-3. This CDR3 spans 17 amino acids. Germline V gene data show CDR1 as SGHDN and CDR2 as FVKESK. CDR3 amino acids: CASSQGASSRFPNTQYF.

J is TRBJ1-1 and V is TRBV29-1; checking the TCRdb D call of TRBD1 is not possible without DNA. Germline V gives CDR1 SQVTM, CDR2 ANQGSEA. The CDR3 is 13 residues long. The CDR3 is CSGSTATYTEAFF.

The chain employs TRBV20-1 and TRBJ2-4; checking the TCRdb D call of TRBD2 is not possible without DNA. CDR1 and CDR2 from the germline V gene are DFQATT and SNEGSKA (reference sequence). The CDR3 is 13 residues long. The CDR3 sequence: CSASIVGGDIQYF.

The V call is TRBV6-1, the J call TRBJ1-2; TCRdb's D call, TRBD1, is unchecked because there is no DNA. Germline values: CDR1 MNHNS, CDR2 SASEGT. The CDR3 is 12 amino acids. The CDR3 sequence: CASSELGDGYTF.

The J gene is TRBJ2-2, the V gene TRBV11-1; lacking DNA, the TRBD2 call made by TCRdb goes unchecked. Germline CDR1 SGHAT, CDR2 FQDESV (reference sequence). The CDR3 runs 18 residues. The CDR3 sequence: CASSSRHGSSVLPGELFF.

The gene calls are TRBV12-3 or TRBV12-4 and TRBJ2-3; checking the TCRdb D call of TRBD2 is not possible without DNA. The CDR3 consists of 11 residues. The CDR3 loop reads CAGGRGDTQYF.

The V call is TRBV5-4, the J call TRBJ2-2; TCRdb outputs TRBD1, but without DNA this stays unchecked. CDR1 SGHNT and CDR2 YYREEE come from the germline V gene (reference sequence). This CDR3 spans 16 amino acids. The CDR3 is CASSLMGQLNTGELFF. Full variable domain (outside the CDR3, taken from reference TRBV5-4 and TRBJ2-2): ETGVTQSPTHLIKTRGQQVTLRCSSQSGHNTVSWYQQALGQGPQFIFQYYREEENGRGNFPPRFSGLQFPNYSSELNVNALELDDSALYLCASSLMGQLNTGELFFGEGSRLTVL.

V and J are TRBV20-1 and TRBJ1-4. From germline, CDR1 is DFQATT and CDR2 SNEGSKA (reference sequence). The length of the CDR3 is 12 residues. The chain's CDR3 is CSAPDNEKLFFF.

The CDR3 region is CASSHMTGGVSYNEQFF. The chain uses TRBV18 and TRBJ2-1; the D gene TCRdb calls, TRBD1, cannot be checked with no DNA. The germline CDR1 and CDR2 sequences are KGHSH and LQKENI. There are 17 residues in the CDR3.

The gene calls are TRBV12-3 or TRBV12-4 and TRBJ2-7; as DNA is missing, the TRBD2 call by TCRdb cannot be tested. The CDR3 extends over 15 amino acids. This chain's CDR3 is CASSFGRGASYEQYF.